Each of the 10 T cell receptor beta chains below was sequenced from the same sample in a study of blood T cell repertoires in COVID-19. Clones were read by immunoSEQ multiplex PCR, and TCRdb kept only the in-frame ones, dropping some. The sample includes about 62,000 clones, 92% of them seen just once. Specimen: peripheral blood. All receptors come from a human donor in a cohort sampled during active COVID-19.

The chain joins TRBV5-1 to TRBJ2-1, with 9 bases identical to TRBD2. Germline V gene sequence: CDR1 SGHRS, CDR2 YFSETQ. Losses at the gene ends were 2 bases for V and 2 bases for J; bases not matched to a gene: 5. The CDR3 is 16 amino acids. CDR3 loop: CASSLLWTSAYNEQFF. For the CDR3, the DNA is TGCGCCAGCAGCTTACTTTGGACTAGCGCCTACAATGAGCAGTTCTTC.

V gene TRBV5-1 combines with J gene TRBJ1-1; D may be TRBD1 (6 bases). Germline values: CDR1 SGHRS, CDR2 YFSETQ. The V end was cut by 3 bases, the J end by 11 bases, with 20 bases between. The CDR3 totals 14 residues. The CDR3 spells CASSWTDRKAGAFF. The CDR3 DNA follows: TGCGCCAGCAGCTGGACAGATCGGAAGGCGGGTGCTTTCTTT.

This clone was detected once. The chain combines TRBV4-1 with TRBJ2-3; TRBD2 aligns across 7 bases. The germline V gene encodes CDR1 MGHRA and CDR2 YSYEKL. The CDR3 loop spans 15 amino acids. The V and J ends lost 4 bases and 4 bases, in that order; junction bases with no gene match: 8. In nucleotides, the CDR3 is TGCGCCAGCAGCCCCTTGGCGGGAGCCCCAGATACGCAGTATTTT. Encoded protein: CASSPLAGAPDTQYF.

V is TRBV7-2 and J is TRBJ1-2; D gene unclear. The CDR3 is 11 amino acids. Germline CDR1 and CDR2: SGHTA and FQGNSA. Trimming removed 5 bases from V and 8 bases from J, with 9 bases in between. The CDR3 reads CASSPRLGYTF. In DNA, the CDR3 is TGTGCCAGCAGCCCCCGGTTAGGCTACACCTTC.

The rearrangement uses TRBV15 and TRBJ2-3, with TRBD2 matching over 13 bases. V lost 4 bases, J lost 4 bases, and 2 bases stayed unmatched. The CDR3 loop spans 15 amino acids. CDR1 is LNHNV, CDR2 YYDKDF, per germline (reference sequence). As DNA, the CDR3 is TGTGCCACCAGCACCGGACTAGCGGGAGCAGATACGCAGTATTTT. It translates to CATSTGLAGADTQYF.

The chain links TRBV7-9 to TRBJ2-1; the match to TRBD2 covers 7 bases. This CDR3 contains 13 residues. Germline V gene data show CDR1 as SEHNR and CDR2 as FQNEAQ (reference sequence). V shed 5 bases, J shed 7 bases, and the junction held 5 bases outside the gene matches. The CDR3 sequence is CASSPWGGNEQFF. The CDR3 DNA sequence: TGTGCCAGCAGCCCGTGGGGGGGGAATGAGCAGTTCTTC. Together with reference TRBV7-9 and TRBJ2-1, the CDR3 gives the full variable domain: DTGVSQNPRHKITKRGQNVTFRCDPISEHNRLYWYRQTLGQGPEFLTYFQNEAQLEKSRLLSDRFSAERPKGSFSTLEIQRTEQGDSAMYLCASSPWGGNEQFFGPGTRLTVL.

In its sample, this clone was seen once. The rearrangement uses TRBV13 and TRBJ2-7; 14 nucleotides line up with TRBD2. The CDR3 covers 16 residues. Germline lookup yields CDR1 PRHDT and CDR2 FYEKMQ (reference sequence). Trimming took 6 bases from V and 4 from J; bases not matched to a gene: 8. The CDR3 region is CASRSQGTSGSYEQYF. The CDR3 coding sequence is TGTGCCAGCAGGTCTCAGGGGACTAGCGGGAGTTACGAGCAGTACTTC. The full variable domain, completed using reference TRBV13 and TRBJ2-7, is AAGVIQSPRHLIKEKRETATLKCYPIPRHDTVYWYQQGPGQDPQFLISFYEKMQSDKGSIPDRFSAQQFSDYHSELNMSSLELGDSALYFCASRSQGTSGSYEQYFGPGTRLTVT.

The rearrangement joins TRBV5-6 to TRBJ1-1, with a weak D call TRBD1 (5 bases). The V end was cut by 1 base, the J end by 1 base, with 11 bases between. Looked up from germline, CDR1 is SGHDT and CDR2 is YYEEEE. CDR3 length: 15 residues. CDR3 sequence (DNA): TGTGCCAGCAGCTTGTTCCAGGGAACGAACACTGAAGCTTTCTTT. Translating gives CASSLFQGTNTEAFF.

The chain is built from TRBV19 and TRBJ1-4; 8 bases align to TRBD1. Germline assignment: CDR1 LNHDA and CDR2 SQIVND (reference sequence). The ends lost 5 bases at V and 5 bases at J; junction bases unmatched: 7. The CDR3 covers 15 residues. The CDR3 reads CASSLGDRWNEKLFF. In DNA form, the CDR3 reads TGTGCCAGTAGTCTGGGGGACAGGTGGAATGAAAAACTGTTTTTT. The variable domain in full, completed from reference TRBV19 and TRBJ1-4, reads DGGITQSPKYLFRKEGQNVTLSCEQNLNHDAMYWYRQDPGQGLRLIYYSQIVNDFQKGDIAEGYSVSREKKESFPLTVTSAQKNPTAFYLCASSLGDRWNEKLFFGSGTQLSVL.

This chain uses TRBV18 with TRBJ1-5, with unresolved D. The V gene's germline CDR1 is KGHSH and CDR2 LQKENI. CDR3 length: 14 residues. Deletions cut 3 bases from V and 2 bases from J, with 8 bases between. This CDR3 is CASSPLDGNQPQHF. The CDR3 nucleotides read TGTGCCAGCTCACCTCTAGACGGCAATCAGCCCCAGCATTTT.